The 10 T cell receptor beta chains below come from one sample, sequenced in a study of shared clonotypes between healthy human individuals (dated by TCRdb to about 2020). The receptor library was made with the immunoSEQ multiplex PCR assay. TCRdb retrieved this table from immuneACCESS and kept in-frame rearrangements only. Not all clones are present; in checked studies, unresolved V genes account for under half, and no reason is known for the remainder. In all, the sample holds 470,000 or so clones, and about 84% of those were seen once. The ten top clones hold roughly 13% of the sample. Sequencing was carried out using PBMCs. These receptor sequences come from a middle-aged woman in good health. Some clones in this sample may be carry-over from other donors' samples.

This chain connects TRBV7-9 to TRBJ1-1; D is uncertain. Deletions cut 4 bases from V and 1 base from J, with 13 bases between. CDR3 length: 15 residues. Germline assignment: CDR1 SEHNR and CDR2 FQNEAQ (reference sequence). The CDR3 region has the DNA TGTGCCAGCAGCTGGTCCGGGCTCCAGAACACTGAAGCTTTCTTT. Translated: CASSWSGLQNTEAFF.

V gene TRBV2 combines with J gene TRBJ1-5; the match to TRBD1 covers 9 bases. Per the germline V gene, CDR1 is SNHLY and CDR2 is FYNNEI. The CDR3 is 16 amino acids. Losses at the gene ends were 0 bases for V and 3 bases for J; bases not matched to a gene: 3. The CDR3, as DNA: TGTGCCAGCAGTGAAGCAGGGGACAGGGACAATCAGCCCCAGCATTTT. Its translation: CASSEAGDRDNQPQHF.

The chain couples TRBV10-3 to TRBJ1-5; TRBD1 matches 8 bases. There are 15 residues in the CDR3. CDR1 and CDR2 from the germline V gene are ENHRY and SYGVKD. V lost 3 bases and J lost 6; bases outside the gene matches: 7. The CDR3 region is CAISEGRGLGQPQHF. CDR3 sequence (DNA): TGTGCCATCAGTGAAGGCAGGGGGCTTGGTCAGCCCCAGCATTTT.

About this clone: A far bigger clonotype differs at one base, so this is likely a read error. The CDR3 DNA is TGCAGCGTTGCCGGGGGAGCAAGGGAGACCCAGTACTTC. Protein product: CSVAGGARETQYF. The chain links TRBV29-1 to TRBJ2-5; TRBD2 is a possible D gene (6 bases). V was shortened by 4 bases and J by 5 bases, with 14 bases between the two germline ends. This CDR3 is built from 13 residues. Looked up from germline, CDR1 is SQVTM and CDR2 is ANQGSEA.

About this clone itself: A single base is all that separates this from a far larger clone, so a read error is likely. V is TRBV5-6 and J is TRBJ1-3; 7 bases match TRBD1. The CDR3 sequence is 14 residues long. Germline V gene sequence: CDR1 SGHDT, CDR2 YYEEEE. For the CDR3, the DNA is TGTGCCAGCATCTTGGGACAGCAAGGAAACACCATATATTTT. Residues: CASILGQQGNTIYF.

The chain recombines TRBV5-4 with TRBJ2-1; 12 bases map to TRBD1. CDR3 size: 15 residues. The germline V gene encodes CDR1 SGHNT and CDR2 YYREEE (reference sequence). V trimming: 4 bases; J trimming: 6 bases; junction bases outside the gene matches: 5. The CDR3 sequence: CASSLGQGAFNEQFF. As DNA, the CDR3 is TGTGCCAGCAGCCTGGGACAGGGGGCGTTCAATGAGCAGTTCTTC.

The J gene is TRBJ2-2, the V gene TRBV28; 12 bases fit TRBD2. V dropped 5 bases and J dropped 3; count of bases not matched to a gene: 10. Germline-derived CDR1 and CDR2 are MDHEN and SYDVKM. The CDR3 consists of 18 residues. Written as DNA, the CDR3 is TGTGCCAGCAGTGGATCTAGCGGGAGGGATCTGGACACCGGGGAGCTGTTTTTT. Translated: CASSGSSGRDLDTGELFF.

The chain has TRBV18 and TRBJ2-1; TRBD2 matches at 9 bases. The CDR3 extends over 15 amino acids. J was trimmed by 6 bases and V by 2 bases; bases with no gene match: 5. Germline assignment: CDR1 KGHSH and CDR2 LQKENI. CDR3 amino acids: CASSPLAGDSNEQFF. The CDR3, as DNA: TGTGCCAGCTCACCATTAGCGGGAGACTCCAATGAGCAGTTCTTC.

The rearrangement uses TRBV6-4 and TRBJ2-3, with 14 nucleotides matching TRBD2. This CDR3 region has 18 residues. V trimming: 2 bases; J trimming: 2 bases; junction bases outside the gene matches: 6. The germline gives CDR1 MRHNA, CDR2 SNTAGT. CDR3: CASSDRGTSGGDTDTQYF. Written as DNA, the CDR3 is TGTGCCAGCAGTGACAGAGGGACTAGCGGGGGAGACACAGATACGCAGTATTTT.

Details on this clone: With a much larger clone just one base away, this may be a read error. V usage is TRBV6-5 and J usage is TRBJ2-7; 7 nucleotides align to TRBD2. This CDR3 spans 15 amino acids. After removal of 5 bases from V and 2 bases from J, the junction contained 9 bases not matched to a gene. CDR1 is MNHEY and CDR2 is SVGAGI in the germline V gene. CDR3: CASSPLAVETYEQYF. In DNA, the CDR3 is TGTGCCAGCAGTCCCCTAGCGGTAGAGACCTACGAGCAGTACTTC.